This T cell receptor (beta chain) was retrieved from a study of cytomegalovirus exposure and HLA in healthy donors. The CDR3 consists of 13 residues. V lost 3 bases and J 6 bases, leaving 10 bases between the germline ends. The germline gives CDR1 WNHNN, CDR2 SYGVQD (reference sequence). Both 60 Vbeta primers and 13 Jbeta primers went into the PCR. Data came from immunoSEQ multiplex PCR; TCRdb stores just in-frame clones and leaves some out. This sample has about 130,000 clones, with 75% to 85% found just once. V gene TRBV10-1 combines with J gene TRBJ2-3; the D is unclear. The sequencing input was PBMCs. The clonotype was recovered from a man aged 25 to 40 in good health and CMV-seropositive. CDR3 DNA sequence: TGCGCCAGCAGTGACCAGACTCGGGATACGCAGTATTTT. Translation gives CASSDQTRDTQYF.